This T cell receptor (beta chain) appears in the sequencing data of a study of response to subunit inactivated influenza vaccine. This clonotype was recorded at least ten times. From the RT-PCR reads, TCRdb called clonotypes with MiXCR, one entry per CDR3 protein. The sample consists of 430,000 or so distinct CDR3 sequences, about a tenth of them appearing once. The sequence was obtained from a man between 50 and 59 years old who received an inactivated influenza vaccine. The sequences come from PBMCs from blood, collected roughly 48 days after vaccination.

The CDR3 region is CAISESSPGLAHPETQYF. CDR3 nucleotides: TGTGCCATCAGTGAGTCATCCCCCGGACTAGCCCACCCCGAGACCCAGTACTTC. The chain links TRBV10-3 to TRBJ2-5; 8 bases align to TRBD2. The junction had 14 bases not matched to a gene; V was cut back by 0 bases and J by 5 bases. Looked up from germline, CDR1 is ENHRY and CDR2 is SYGVKD. This CDR3 is built from 18 residues.